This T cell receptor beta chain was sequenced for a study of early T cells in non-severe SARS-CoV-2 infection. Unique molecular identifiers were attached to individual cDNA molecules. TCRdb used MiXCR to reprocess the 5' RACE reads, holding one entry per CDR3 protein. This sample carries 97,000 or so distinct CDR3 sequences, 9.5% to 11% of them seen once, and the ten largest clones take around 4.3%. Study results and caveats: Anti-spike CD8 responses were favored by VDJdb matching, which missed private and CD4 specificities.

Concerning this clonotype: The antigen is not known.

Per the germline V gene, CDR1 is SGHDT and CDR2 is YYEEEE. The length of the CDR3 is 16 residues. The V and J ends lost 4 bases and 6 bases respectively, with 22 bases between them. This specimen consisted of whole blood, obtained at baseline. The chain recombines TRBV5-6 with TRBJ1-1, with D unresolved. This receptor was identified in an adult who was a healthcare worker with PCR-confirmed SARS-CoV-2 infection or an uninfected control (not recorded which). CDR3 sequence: CASSLISGGPEAEAFF. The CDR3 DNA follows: TGTGCCAGCAGCCTAATCTCTGGTGGACCCGAGGCTGAAGCTTTCTTT.